The rows below give T cell receptor beta chains drawn from one sample of a study of T cell repertoires in cytomegalovirus infection. Each CDR3 protein is one row after TCRdb ran MiXCR on the reads. This sample yields 200,000 to 250,000 distinct CDR3 sequences, of which about 38% are seen a single time; approximately 60% belongs to the top ten. No antigen has been assigned to these receptors. Specimen: CD8+ T cells from cultured PBMCs, collected from culture after CMV antigen stimulation. These receptors all stem from a human donor in good health (CMV status not recorded). Some clones in this sample may be carry-over from other donors' samples. Each CDR3 is given with its conserved first and last residue. A D gene is named only where the DNA matches it firmly. Rows may omit the clone size; those that give it use once, few, many or a size class.

d_gene,v_gene,abundance,j_gene,CDR3aa,CDR3nt
TRBD1,TRBV7-9,few,TRBJ2-7,CASSLVAGGDEQYF,TGTGCCAGCAGCTTAGTCGCAGGGGGTGACGAGCAGTACTTC
.,TRBV7-8,.,TRBJ2-3,CASSLDVDTQYF,TGTGCCAGCAGCTTAGATGTAGATACGCAGTATTTT
.,TRBV12-3/TRBV12-4,.,TRBJ2-1,CASTAGPQGYNEQFF,TGTGCCAGCACCGCAGGACCTCAGGGCTACAATGAGCAGTTCTTC
TRBD2,TRBV10-3,.,TRBJ2-3,CAISELAGSSTDTQYF,TGTGCCATCAGTGAGTTAGCGGGATCGAGCACAGATACGCAGTATTTT
TRBD2,TRBV24-1,.,TRBJ2-1,CATSVPGLAGEAEQFF,TGTGCCACCAGTGTCCCGGGACTAGCGGGAGAAGCTGAGCAGTTCTTC
TRBD2,TRBV7-6,.,TRBJ2-7,CASSLAGELYEQYF,TGTGCCAGCAGTTTAGCGGGAGAATTATACGAGCAGTACTTC
.,TRBV12-3/TRBV12-4,.,TRBJ1-5,CASSLAADANQPQHF,TGTGCCAGCAGCCTCGCCGCAGATGCCAATCAGCCCCAGCATTTT
.,TRBV18,once,TRBJ2-2,CASSPARETGELFF,TGTGCCAGCTCACCAGCGAGGGAGACCGGGGAGCTGTTTTTT
.,TRBV7-8,many,TRBJ1-3,CASQPAFGNTIYF,TGTGCCAGCCAGCCGGCCTTCGGGAACACCATATATTTT
TRBD2,TRBV4-2,.,TRBJ2-1,CASSQESATSGYNEQFF,TGTGCCAGCAGCCAAGAAAGCGCGACTAGCGGCTACAATGAGCAGTTCTTC
TRBD1,TRBV9,once,TRBJ2-1,CASSGTGGAEQFF,TGTGCCAGCAGCGGGACAGGGGGCGCTGAGCAGTTCTTC
TRBD1,TRBV5-6,few,TRBJ1-2,CASSDTGGNGYTF,TGTGCCAGCAGCGATACAGGGGGGAATGGCTACACCTTC
TRBD1,TRBV6-1,.,TRBJ1-6,CASSGTGGAYSPLHF,TGTGCCAGCAGTGGGACAGGGGGCGCTTATTCACCCCTCCACTTT
TRBD2,TRBV12-3/TRBV12-4,.,TRBJ2-2,CASSWGGLAGRNTGELFF,TGTGCCAGCAGTTGGGGGGGACTAGCGGGAAGAAACACCGGGGAGCTGTTTTTT
TRBD2,TRBV27,.,TRBJ2-1,CASSSGLAGGLFF,TGTGCCAGCAGTTCGGGACTAGCGGGAGGTCTGTTCTTC
.,TRBV12-5,.,TRBJ2-5,CASGLVLSGIGETQYF,TGTGCTAGTGGTTTGGTACTGTCCGGGATCGGAGAGACCCAGTACTTC
.,TRBV9,.,TRBJ2-2,CASSARNTGELFF,TGTGCCAGCAGCGCCAGGAACACCGGGGAGCTGTTTTTT
.,TRBV19,.,TRBJ2-7,CASSIGHRTYEQYF,TGTGCCAGTAGTATAGGTCACAGGACCTACGAGCAGTACTTC
TRBD1,TRBV7-9,.,TRBJ1-1,CASSLGQGVDTEAFF,TGTGCCAGCAGCTTAGGACAGGGTGTGGACACTGAAGCTTTCTTT
.,TRBV11-2,.,TRBJ2-5,CASSAVFGTSDQETQYF,TGTGCCAGCAGCGCTGTTTTCGGGACAAGTGACCAAGAGACCCAGTACTTC
.,TRBV11-2,.,TRBJ2-3,CASSLVSFGNTQYF,TGTGCCAGCAGCTTAGTTAGTTTTGGTAATACGCAGTATTTT
TRBD2,TRBV19,.,TRBJ2-1,CASSIPRLANEQFF,TGTGCCAGTAGTATACCCCGACTAGCAAATGAGCAGTTCTTC